This passage covers 14 T cell receptor beta chains from one sample sequenced in a study of cytomegalovirus exposure and HLA in healthy donors. The PCR contained 60 Vbeta and 13 Jbeta primers. Profiled with immunoSEQ multiplex PCR; TCRdb holds only in-frame clones, not every one. The sample has about 48,000 clones. Sequencing was performed on PBMCs. Receptor source: a woman between 40 and 55 years old in good health and CMV-seronegative.

The V call is TRBV7-3, the J call TRBJ2-2, with D possibly TRBD2 on 5 matching bases. This CDR3 contains 14 residues. V gave up 1 base and J gave up 4 bases, with 7 bases separating them. Germline lookup yields CDR1 SGHTA and CDR2 FQGTGA. Here the CDR3 DNA reads TGTGCCAGCAGCTTAAAGGGAGCCACCGGGGAGCTGTTTTTT. The encoded protein is CASSLKGATGELFF.

V usage is TRBV19 and J usage is TRBJ2-1; a weak D match, TRBD1 (7 bases). From germline, CDR1 is LNHDA and CDR2 SQIVND (reference sequence). The CDR3 is 14 residues long. Trimming cost V 4 bases and J 4 bases, with 11 bases left between them. CDR3 in DNA: TGTGCCAGTAGTACGGGGGACAGTTACAATGAGCAGTTCTTC. The encoded protein is CASSTGDSYNEQFF.

For this clone: An end of the junction does not agree with germline; a read error may underlie this. The CDR3 is CASSYRRGLGEDFF. The CDR3, as DNA: TGTGCCAGCAGTTACAGAAGGGGGCTGGGTGAAGATTTCTTT. The V call is TRBV6-5, the J call TRBJ1-1, with TRBD1 matching 7 bases. The CDR3 is 14 amino acids. CDR1 MNHEY and CDR2 SVGAGI come from the germline V gene.

The chain employs TRBV7-3 and TRBJ2-3; tentative D call: TRBD2 (5 bases). Germline CDR1 and CDR2: SGHTA and FQGTGA. CDR3 size: 15 residues. V shed 3 bases and J shed 1 base, with 11 bases lying between them. As DNA, the CDR3 is TGTGCCAGCAGCTTCCAGCGGTCGGGCACAGATACGCAGTATTTT. It is translated as CASSFQRSGTDTQYF.

The DNA of the CDR3 is TGCGCCAGCAGCTTGGGGACAGGGGTCGGTGAAAAACTGTTTTTT. The encoded protein is CASSLGTGVGEKLFF. The chain uses TRBV5-1 and TRBJ1-4; 9 positions agree with TRBD1. The CDR3 covers 15 residues. Germline CDR1 reads SGHRS; CDR2 reads YFSETQ. J gave up 7 bases and V 0 bases, and 4 bases lay outside the gene matches.

The chain uses TRBV11-3 and TRBJ2-1, with D maybe TRBD2 (5 bases). The CDR3 consists of 13 residues. The V end lost 1 base, the J end lost 7 bases, and 8 bases lay between the germline ends. The germline gives CDR1 SGHNT, CDR2 YENEEA. CDR3 nucleotides: TGTGCCAGCAGCTTAGGGACTGAAAATGAGCAGTTCTTC. Its protein product is CASSLGTENEQFF.

This sequence joins TRBV28 and TRBJ2-1; TRBD2 agrees at 9 bases. With V trimmed by 4 bases and J by 4 bases, 8 bases remained unmatched. This CDR3 region has 16 residues. The germline CDR1 and CDR2 sequences are MDHEN and SYDVKM. CDR3 residues: CASSSLTSGLYNEQFF. Written as DNA, the CDR3 is TGTGCCAGCAGTTCTTTAACTAGCGGGCTTTACAATGAGCAGTTCTTC.

The chain uses TRBV4-3 and TRBJ2-3; 7 nucleotides line up with TRBD2. CDR1 and CDR2 from the germline V gene are LGHNA and YSLEER. With V trimmed by 3 bases and J by 4 bases, 7 bases remained unmatched. The CDR3 has 15 residues. The CDR3 protein is CASSHGRESSDTQYF. In nucleotides, the CDR3 is TGCGCCAGCAGCCACGGGCGGGAGTCCTCAGATACGCAGTATTTT.

V and J are TRBV19 and TRBJ1-5, with TRBD1 matching over 8 bases. V dropped 5 bases and J dropped 2; count of bases not matched to a gene: 5. Germline lookup yields CDR1 LNHDA and CDR2 SQIVND (reference sequence). The CDR3 contains 15 residues. Written as DNA, the CDR3 is TGTGCCAGTAGTTCCCAGGGGGCTGGCAATCAGCCCCAGCATTTT. This encodes CASSSQGAGNQPQHF. Looking up the rest from reference TRBV19 and TRBJ1-5 gives the full variable domain: DGGITQSPKYLFRKEGQNVTLSCEQNLNHDAMYWYRQDPGQGLRLIYYSQIVNDFQKGDIAEGYSVSREKKESFPLTVTSAQKNPTAFYLCASSSQGAGNQPQHFGDGTRLSIL.

The chain has TRBV29-1 and TRBJ2-2; a weak D match, TRBD2 (6 bases). The CDR3 is 14 amino acids. CDR1 SQVTM and CDR2 ANQGSEA come from the germline V gene. The V gene lost 6 bases and the J gene lost 6 bases, with 17 bases spanning the gap. The CDR3 spells CSVRGSGVAGELFF. For the CDR3, the DNA is TGCAGCGTCCGTGGTAGCGGAGTGGCCGGGGAGCTGTTTTTT.

The chain uses TRBV5-1 and TRBJ1-2, with D possibly matching TRBD1 (5 bases). CDR1 is SGHRS and CDR2 is YFSETQ in the germline V gene. The CDR3 has 14 amino acids. Trimming left V 1 base short and J 8 bases short, with 15 bases between. In nucleotides, the CDR3 is TGCGCCAGCAGCTTGCGGGCAGGGTCAGAAGGCTACACCTTC. Translating it yields CASSLRAGSEGYTF.

The V gene is TRBV7-9, the J gene TRBJ2-7; TRBD1 might be the D (6 bases). V dropped 2 bases and J dropped 2 bases, with 7 bases sitting between them. This CDR3 spans 13 amino acids. Germline V gene data show CDR1 as SEHNR and CDR2 as FQNEAQ (reference sequence). The CDR3 DNA reads as TGTGCCAGCAGCTTAAGGGACACCTACGAGCAGTACTTC. It specifies CASSLRDTYEQYF.

The genes are TRBV12-5 and TRBJ2-5; 10 bases align to TRBD1. From germline, CDR1 is LGHNT and CDR2 FRNRAP. V gave up 7 bases and J gave up 5 bases; unmatched junction bases: 13. This CDR3 comprises 16 residues. The CDR3 is CASAWGGRTGGETQYF. In DNA, the CDR3 is TGTGCTAGTGCCTGGGGCGGAAGGACAGGGGGGGAGACCCAGTACTTC.

The genes are TRBV2 and TRBJ2-2; D gene uncertain. Germline lookup yields CDR1 SNHLY and CDR2 FYNNEI. The CDR3 sequence is 13 residues long. V lost 5 bases to trimming and J lost 5 bases, with 9 bases between them. DNA for the CDR3: TGTGCCAGCAGTCGAGAAAAAACCGGGGAGCTGTTTTTT. As protein: CASSREKTGELFF.